A selection of T cell receptor beta chains follows, all from one sample in a study of cytomegalovirus exposure and HLA in healthy donors. Sequencing used immunoSEQ multiplex PCR; TCRdb keeps in-frame clones, though not all of them. The sample yields about 130,000 clones, just over 70% seen once. Sequenced sample: PBMCs. The receptor source for this set is a woman aged 60-70 years in good health and CMV-seropositive. The CDR3 runs from the conserved cysteine through the conserved F or W. Each record gives: D gene, J gene, clone size, V gene, CDR3 protein, CDR3 DNA. D genes are given only for firm matches. Not all rows give a size; the values are once, few, many and, for expanded clones, a class.

. TRBJ1-5 . TRBV19 CASRGVNQPQHF TGTGCCAGCCGCGGGGTAAATCAGCCCCAGCATTTT
TRBD2 TRBJ2-3 . TRBV11-1 CASSAGGADTQYF TGTGCCAGCAGCGCCGGGGGGGCAGATACGCAGTATTTT
TRBD1 TRBJ1-2 . TRBV5-4 CASSKDRVEGYTF TGTGCCAGCAGCAAGGACAGGGTGGAGGGCTACACCTTC
. TRBJ2-7 few TRBV11-3 CASSLGANSYEQYF TGTGCCAGCAGCTTAGGCGCCAACTCCTACGAGCAGTACTTC
. TRBJ1-2 once TRBV5-1 CASATGVSNYGYTF TGCGCCAGCGCAACAGGAGTCTCTAACTATGGCTACACCTTC
. TRBJ2-7 . TRBV6-1 CASSEAQGMGEQYF TGTGCCAGCAGTGAAGCACAGGGAATGGGCGAGCAGTACTTC
. TRBJ1-1 . TRBV7-3 CASSARGGSTEAFF TGCGCCAGCAGTGCCCGCGGGGGGAGCACTGAAGCTTTCTTT
TRBD2 TRBJ2-5 few TRBV5-4 CASSSRGRGGRETQYF TGTGCCAGCAGCTCAAGGGGCCGGGGGGGCAGGGAGACCCAGTACTTC
. TRBJ2-7 few TRBV4-1 CASSQDTEQYF TGCGCCAGCAGCCAAGACACAGAGCAGTACTTC
. TRBJ2-7 . TRBV2 CASTEIGVSYEQYF TGTGCAAGCACGGAGATAGGGGTGTCCTACGAGCAGTACTTC
. TRBJ2-1 . TRBV7-9 CASSLDGGSYNEQFF TGTGCCAGCAGCTTAGACGGGGGATCCTACAATGAGCAGTTCTTC
TRBD1 TRBJ1-5 . TRBV5-1 CASSIGQGTQPQHF TGCGCCAGCAGCATAGGACAGGGAACTCAGCCCCAGCATTTT
TRBD2 TRBJ2-1 once TRBV11-3 CASSLDGTSSYNEQFF TGTGCCAGCAGCTTAGACGGGACTAGCTCCTACAATGAGCAGTTCTTC
. TRBJ2-7 . TRBV19 CASSIGTIGNEQYF TGTGCCAGTAGTATCGGCACTATCGGCAACGAGCAGTACTTC
. TRBJ2-3 . TRBV9 CASSVTGTDTQYF TGTGCCAGCAGCGTAACGGGCACAGATACGCAGTATTTT
. TRBJ1-5 few TRBV12-2 CASRDTFWGYQPQHF TGTGCAAGCCGGGACACCTTCTGGGGTTATCAGCCCCAGCATTTT
TRBD2 TRBJ2-7 . TRBV2 CASSWTSGVYEQYF TGTGCCAGCAGTTGGACTAGCGGGGTCTACGAGCAGTACTTC
. TRBJ2-5 . TRBV7-9 CASSRNTGIETQYF TGTGCCAGCAGCCGGAATACAGGGATAGAGACCCAGTACTTC
. TRBJ2-2 . TRBV6-5 CASSNQQGSGELFF TGTGCCAGCAGCAACCAACAGGGAAGCGGGGAGCTGTTTTTT
. TRBJ1-1 . TRBV6-5 CASSYSQGWSTEAFF TGTGCCAGCAGTTACTCGCAGGGCTGGTCCACTGAAGCTTTCTTT
TRBD1 TRBJ2-7 . TRBV27 CASNFRGQGYEQYF TGTGCCAGCAATTTCCGAGGACAGGGCTACGAGCAGTACTTC
TRBD1 TRBJ1-1 few TRBV11-2 CASSSRQGIQEAFF TGTGCCAGCAGCTCCCGACAGGGAATACAGGAAGCTTTCTTT
. TRBJ2-7 . TRBV29-1 CSVESEISYEQYF TGCAGCGTTGAATCCGAGATCTCCTACGAGCAGTACTTC
TRBD1 TRBJ1-2 . TRBV6-6 CASSPTRQGDYGYTF TGTGCCAGCAGTCCTACCAGACAGGGAGACTATGGCTACACCTTC
TRBD1 TRBJ1-6 once TRBV7-6 CASSLGTGTANSPLHF TGTGCCAGCAGCTTAGGGACAGGGACAGCAAATTCACCCCTCCACTTT
TRBD2 TRBJ2-1 . TRBV9 CASSGLAGGYNEQFF TGTGCCAGCAGCGGGCTAGCGGGGGGATACAATGAGCAGTTCTTC
. TRBJ1-2 . TRBV13 CASSLGLPSPGYTF TGTGCCAGCAGCTTAGGGCTACCCTCCCCTGGCTACACCTTC
. TRBJ2-3 . TRBV29-1 CSVNPTGPDTQYF TGCAGCGTGAACCCTACAGGGCCAGATACGCAGTATTTT
TRBD1 TRBJ2-2 . TRBV5-1 CASSFRGQGLTGELFF TGCGCCAGCAGCTTTAGGGGACAGGGGTTGACCGGGGAGCTGTTTTTT
TRBD1 TRBJ2-7 . TRBV18 CASSPPRTGAYEQYF TGTGCCAGCTCACCTCCCCGTACAGGGGCCTACGAGCAGTACTTC
TRBD1 TRBJ2-7 . TRBV4-1 CASSFGQGGSYEQYF TGCGCCAGCAGCTTCGGACAGGGAGGATCCTACGAGCAGTACTTC
. TRBJ2-3 . TRBV11-2 CASSLAIADTQYF TGTGCCAGCAGCTTAGCGATAGCAGATACGCAGTATTTT
TRBD1 TRBJ2-1 . TRBV18 CASSLSPAGGDEQFF TGTGCCAGCTCACTTTCCCCCGCAGGGGGCGATGAGCAGTTCTTC
TRBD1 TRBJ1-4 . TRBV25-1 CASSELKDREDNEKLFF TGTGCCAGCAGTGAATTGAAGGACAGGGAAGATAATGAAAAACTGTTTTTT
. TRBJ2-1 . TRBV7-3 CASSLTAGVNEQFF TGTGCCAGCAGCTTAACGGCAGGGGTTAATGAGCAGTTCTTC
. TRBJ1-1 . TRBV6-5 CASSYKPGRPRLAFF TGTGCCAGCAGTTACAAACCGGGTAGGCCGAGGCTCGCTTTCTTT
. TRBJ2-7 . TRBV6-6 CASSYDRVFSYEQYF TGTGCCAGCAGTTACGACCGGGTTTTTAGTTACGAGCAGTACTTC
. TRBJ1-2 . TRBV13 CASSLGQRSAGHYGYTF TGTGCCAGCAGCTTAGGCCAGAGGAGTGCAGGGCACTATGGCTACACCTTC
. TRBJ1-1 . TRBV7-9 CASSLAETAMGEAFF TGTGCCAGCAGCTTAGCTGAGACAGCTATGGGGGAAGCTTTCTTT
TRBD1 TRBJ1-1 . TRBV10-3 CAISGGTGINTEAFF TGTGCCATCAGTGGAGGGACAGGCATAAACACTGAAGCTTTCTTT